These 21 T cell receptor beta chains were all obtained from the same sample, sequenced in a study of blood T cell repertoires in COVID-19. The data were produced by immunoSEQ multiplex PCR, yet TCRdb's version contains in-frame clones alone and is incomplete. The sample contains roughly 260,000 clones, approximately 91% of which appear only once. The sequenced sample consisted of peripheral blood. The receptor source for this set is a woman under 40 with COVID-19, enrolled during active disease.

The chain links TRBV23-1 to TRBJ2-7, with 9 bases identical to TRBD2. TRBV23-1 is designated an ORF whose function remains uncertain. The CDR3 loop spans 15 amino acids. The V gene end was trimmed by 6 bases and the J gene end by 4 bases; junction bases not matched to a gene: 10. CDR3 sequence (DNA): TGCGCCAGCAGCCCCCGGGGAGCGGGAGGTTACGAGCAGTACTTC. Translating gives CASSPRGAGGYEQYF.

A word on this clone: Other DNA sequences of this sample code for an identical CDR3. This chain links TRBV28 with TRBJ2-2; D might be TRBD2 (5 bases). The CDR3 is 13 amino acids. Per germline, CDR1 MDHEN and CDR2 SYDVKM. The V and J ends lost 5 bases and 1 base respectively, with 5 bases between them. In DNA, the CDR3 is TGTGCCAGCAGTGCGGGGAACACCGGGGAGCTGTTTTTT. Its translation: CASSAGNTGELFF.

The chain recombines TRBV20-1 with TRBJ1-5; D possibly corresponds to TRBD1 (6 bases). V was shortened by 3 bases and J by 2 bases, with 14 bases between the two germline ends. Germline V gives CDR1 DFQATT, CDR2 SNEGSKA (reference sequence). The CDR3 sequence is 15 residues long. The CDR3 nucleotides read TGCAGTGCTAGTACAGGGATTGCCGGCAATCAGCCCCAGCATTTT. Its protein is CSASTGIAGNQPQHF.

This clone was detected only once. The V call is TRBV7-3, the J call TRBJ1-5; no definite D call. The CDR3 contains 13 residues. Germline CDR1 reads SGHTA; CDR2 reads FQGTGA. V lost 2 bases and J 6 bases, leaving 8 bases between the germline ends. CDR3 protein: CASSLEVAQPQHF. For the CDR3, the DNA is TGTGCCAGCAGCTTAGAGGTAGCTCAGCCCCAGCATTTT.

J is TRBJ2-2 and V is TRBV5-6; TRBD2 matches at 11 bases. Trimming took 2 bases from V and 10 from J; bases not matched to a gene: 7. The CDR3 sequence is 15 residues long. Germline values: CDR1 SGHDT, CDR2 YYEEEE. DNA for the CDR3: TGTGCCAGCAGCTTCCTAGCGGGAGGATCCGTGGAGCTGTTTTTT. This sequence encodes CASSFLAGGSVELFF.

This chain connects TRBV19 to TRBJ1-1; no clear D. The CDR3 length is 14 residues. Germline CDR1 and CDR2: LNHDA and SQIVND (reference sequence). V lost 5 bases, J lost 4 bases, and 14 bases lay in between. CDR3 DNA: TGTGCCAGTAGTCTCACCCCAGGAGGCACTGAAGCTTTCTTT. Protein sequence: CASSLTPGGTEAFF.

The gene calls are TRBV5-4 and TRBJ2-5, with 10 positions matching TRBD1. The ends lost 4 bases at V and 5 bases at J; junction bases unmatched: 8. CDR1 and CDR2 from the germline V gene are SGHNT and YYREEE (reference sequence). This CDR3 region has 15 residues. CDR3 DNA sequence: TGTGCCAGCAGCGTAGACAGGGGGCAGTCGGAGACCCAGTACTTC. This translates into CASSVDRGQSETQYF.

This clone was observed a handful of times. The chain recombines TRBV9 with TRBJ2-7; 7 bases match TRBD1. There are 14 residues in the CDR3. Germline V lookup: CDR1 SGDLS, CDR2 YYNGEE. The V gene end was trimmed by 4 bases and the J gene end by 5 bases; junction bases not matched to a gene: 9. CDR3 residues: CASSTGTAAHEQYF. The CDR3 nucleotides are TGTGCCAGCAGCACCGGGACAGCCGCCCACGAGCAGTACTTC. Combining the CDR3 with reference TRBV9 and TRBJ2-7 gives the whole variable domain DSGVTQTPKHLITATGQRVTLRCSPRSGDLSVYWYQQSLDQGLQFLIQYYNGEERAKGNILERFSAQQFPDLHSELNLSSLELGDSALYFCASSTGTAAHEQYFGPGTRLTVT.

This clone was counted once. This chain joins TRBV6-5 and TRBJ2-1; 11 bases are shared with TRBD1. The germline CDR1 and CDR2 sequences are MNHEY and SVGAGI. The CDR3 spans 13 residues. The J segment lost 8 bases and the V segment lost 11 bases, leaving 8 bases of the junction unmatched. CDR3 sequence (DNA): TGTGCCGTCTTTGGACAGGGGGCTTATGAGCAGTTCTTC. It encodes CAVFGQGAYEQFF.

The chain employs TRBV7-6 and TRBJ1-3; no clear D gene. Per germline, CDR1 SGHVS and CDR2 FNYEAQ. Deletions cut 3 bases from V and 0 bases from J, with 9 bases between. The CDR3 is made up of 15 amino acids. The CDR3 nucleotides read TGTGCCAGCAGCTTGGAGCCTCTCTCTGGAAACACCATATATTTT. As protein: CASSLEPLSGNTIYF.

The chain combines TRBV5-6 with TRBJ2-3, with a weak D call TRBD2 (5 bases). CDR1 is SGHDT and CDR2 is YYEEEE in the germline V gene. Trimming took 0 bases from V and 4 from J, leaving 12 bases between them. The CDR3 has 15 residues. The CDR3 DNA sequence: TGTGCCAGCAGCTTGGGGTTCGCGGGCCCAGATACGCAGTATTTT. It yields the protein CASSLGFAGPDTQYF.

The chain links TRBV27 to TRBJ1-5; no clear D gene. Germline V lookup: CDR1 MNHEY, CDR2 SMNVEV (reference sequence). This CDR3 contains 14 residues. Trimming removed 5 bases at V and 2 bases at J, with 10 bases between. CDR3 bases: TGTGCCAGCAGTCCTAGGTTGGGCAATCAGCCCCAGCATTTT. It specifies CASSPRLGNQPQHF.

The chain links TRBV27 to TRBJ2-7; 9 positions match TRBD1. Trimming cost V 5 bases and J 2 bases; bases outside gene matches: 7. This CDR3 has 15 residues. CDR1 is MNHEY, CDR2 SMNVEV, per germline (reference sequence). The CDR3 here is CASSPRTGVTYEQYF. The DNA for the CDR3 is TGTGCCAGCAGTCCCCGGACAGGGGTAACCTACGAGCAGTACTTC.

This chain joins TRBV24-1 and TRBJ2-1; maybe TRBD1 (5 bases). V was pared by 5 bases and J by 5 bases, with 18 bases between. This CDR3 is built from 16 residues. The germline V gene encodes CDR1 KGHDR and CDR2 SFDVKD. CDR3 protein: CATSGRSARVDNEQFF. DNA of the CDR3: TGTGCCACCAGTGGCAGGTCGGCCAGGGTGGACAATGAGCAGTTCTTC.

The table lists this clone with a count of one. The V gene is TRBV28, the J gene TRBJ2-2, with 11 bases matching TRBD1. Germline CDR1 is MDHEN and CDR2 is SYDVKM. Trimming at V came to 5 bases and at J to 5 bases, leaving 1 base not matched to a gene. This CDR3 has 14 residues. CDR3 amino acids: CASSRDRGTGELFF. The DNA for the CDR3 is TGTGCCAGCAGTAGGGACAGGGGGACCGGGGAGCTGTTTTTT.

A few counts support this clone. V is TRBV27 and J is TRBJ2-7; D may be TRBD2 (5 bases). The germline V gene encodes CDR1 MNHEY and CDR2 SMNVEV (reference sequence). V was clipped by 2 bases and J by 7 bases, with 15 bases between them. The CDR3 covers 14 residues. The CDR3: CASSLTRTLREQYF. The DNA of the CDR3 is TGTGCCAGCAGTTTAACCAGGACTCTACGTGAGCAGTACTTC.

The chain has TRBV5-1 and TRBJ2-7; D may be TRBD1 (6 bases). Germline loops: CDR1 SGHRS, CDR2 YFSETQ. The CDR3 runs 15 residues. V gave up 4 bases and J gave up 4 bases, with 18 bases separating them. For the CDR3, the DNA is TGCGCCAGCAGCAATTCAGGGGTTTTCTCGTACGAGCAGTACTTC. Protein product: CASSNSGVFSYEQYF.

The chain is built from TRBV6-4 and TRBJ2-1, with 10 bases aligning to TRBD2. This CDR3 has 15 amino acids. V lost 0 bases, J lost 6 bases, and 2 bases stayed unmatched. Germline V CDR1 and CDR2: MRHNA, SNTAGT. The CDR3 nucleotides read TGTGCCAGCAGTGACTCAATAGCGGGAGGCAATGAGCAGTTCTTC. Encoded protein: CASSDSIAGGNEQFF.

In this sample, this clone turned up a few times. The genes are TRBV6-5 and TRBJ1-4; D not certain. Germline loops: CDR1 MNHEY, CDR2 SVGAGI. The CDR3 runs to 15 residues. V lost 6 bases and J lost 7, with 18 bases in between. The CDR3 coding sequence is TGTGCCAGCAGAGGCCAACAGCTATACACTGAAAAACTGTTTTTT. The encoded protein is CASRGQQLYTEKLFF.

The chain carries TRBV2 and TRBJ2-3, with D unresolved. The V end was cut by 5 bases, the J end by 5 bases, with 11 bases between. In germline, CDR1 is SNHLY, CDR2 FYNNEI. This CDR3 is built from 13 residues. The CDR3 nucleotides read TGTGCCAGCAGTATGAGACACCGAGATACGCAGTATTTT. It encodes CASSMRHRDTQYF. The full variable domain, rest sourced from reference TRBV2 and TRBJ2-3, is EPEVTQTPSHQVTQMGQEVILRCVPISNHLYFYWYRQILGQKVEFLVSFYNNEISEKSEIFDDQFSVERPDGSNFTLKIRSTKLEDSAMYFCASSMRHRDTQYFGPGTRLTVL.

This chain connects TRBV7-9 to TRBJ2-7; TRBD1 matches 7 bases. The V segment lost 4 bases and the J segment 6 bases; nucleotides outside the gene matches: 12. The length of the CDR3 is 15 residues. Germline V CDR1 and CDR2: SEHNR, FQNEAQ (reference sequence). CDR3 residues: CASSSGDRGISEQYF. The CDR3 DNA sequence: TGTGCCAGCAGCTCTGGGGACAGAGGAATTTCCGAGCAGTACTTC. Using reference TRBV7-9 and TRBJ2-7 for the parts outside the CDR3, the full variable domain is DTGVSQNPRHKITKRGQNVTFRCDPISEHNRLYWYRQTLGQGPEFLTYFQNEAQLEKSRLLSDRFSAERPKGSFSTLEIQRTEQGDSAMYLCASSSGDRGISEQYFGPGTRLTVT.